The clone carrying this T cell receptor (beta chain) was counted between two and nine times. Its antigen is currently unknown. This sample was included in a study of post-analysis software for immune sequencing data. Overall study: Both relapsing-remitting and secondary progressive multiple sclerosis featured among the disease courses, as did progressive-relapsing multiple sclerosis.

Study-wide results and caveats: Controls showed lower frequencies than patients for 5 or 6 TRBV segments, and TRBV5-6, TRBV5-1 and TRBV20-1 were among these. Compared with controls, patients showed significantly lower normalized Chao1 diversity.

CDR3 length: 13 residues. Losses at the gene ends were 5 bases for V and 3 bases for J; bases not matched to a gene: 3. Germline lookup yields CDR1 SEHNR and CDR2 FQNEAQ (reference sequence). Unique molecular identifiers were present in the TCR beta cDNA libraries. Each batch of roughly 1 to 11 million T cells produced some 450,000 cDNA molecules. A single record per CDR3 protein comes from TCRdb applying MiXCR to the PCR reads. The sample shows hundreds of thousands of distinct CDR3 sequences, 25% to 30% of them seen only once. The chain employs TRBV7-9 and TRBJ2-5, with 7 bases identical to TRBD1. Specimen: blood. The receptor's source is a girl aged 10-17 years with multiple sclerosis. CDR3 sequence (DNA): TGTGCCAGCAGCCGCCAGGGGGAAGAGACCCAGTACTTC. Translating it yields CASSRQGEETQYF.